Presented here are 28 T cell receptor beta chains from one specimen sequenced in a study of blood T cell repertoires in COVID-19. TCRdb keeps only in-frame clones here, not all; method: immunoSEQ multiplex PCR. In the table there are around 250,000 clones, 86% of which are singletons. The sequenced sample was PBMCs or T cells enriched from blood (not recorded which). Receptor source: a man between 18 and 35 years old who had recovered from COVID-19.

V gene TRBV5-1 combines with J gene TRBJ2-7; 11 bases fit TRBD2. CDR3 length: 14 residues. J was trimmed by 3 bases and V by 4 bases; bases with no gene match: 3. CDR1 and CDR2 (germline): SGHRS, YFSETQ. In DNA form, the CDR3 reads TGCGCCAGCAGCCGACTAGCGGGACACTACGAGCAGTACTTC. Its protein product is CASSRLAGHYEQYF.

The J gene is TRBJ2-1, the V gene TRBV10-2, with 7 bases fitting TRBD2. The V segment lost 7 bases and the J segment 1 base; nucleotides outside the gene matches: 19. Germline V gene lookup returns CDR1 WSHSY and CDR2 SAAADI. The length of the CDR3 is 19 residues. DNA of the CDR3: TGCGCCAGCACCCCTCACCGGCGATCGGGGGGTGAATCCTACAATGAGCAGTTCTTC. Protein sequence: CASTPHRRSGGESYNEQFF.

The rearrangement uses TRBV24-1 and TRBJ1-6; TRBD1 matches at 7 bases. CDR1 KGHDR and CDR2 SFDVKD come from the germline V gene. The CDR3 totals 12 residues. Trimming took 9 bases from V and 11 from J; bases not matched to a gene: 6. The CDR3 loop is CATPQGTTPLHF. CDR3 bases: TGTGCCACCCCACAGGGGACAACACCCCTCCACTTT.

CDR3 in amino acids: CASSWGDRSNYGYTF. Written as DNA, the CDR3 is TGTGCCAGCAGCTGGGGAGACAGGTCTAACTATGGCTACACCTTC. This sequence joins TRBV4-2 and TRBJ1-2; perhaps TRBD1 as D (6 bases). CDR3 length: 15 amino acids. CDR1 LGHNA and CDR2 YNFKEQ come from the germline V gene. The V gene lost 5 bases and the J gene lost 0 bases, with 13 bases spanning the gap.

The chain recombines TRBV4-1 with TRBJ1-2; 10 bases align to TRBD1. Germline trimming cut 1 base from V and 5 bases from J; bases unmatched to any gene: 4. This CDR3 comprises 15 residues. In germline, CDR1 is MGHRA, CDR2 YSYEKL. CDR3 sequence (DNA): TGCGCCAGCAGCCAAGGATGGGACAGGGGTTATGGCTACACCTTC. Protein sequence: CASSQGWDRGYGYTF.

This clone occurred once. The V and J genes are TRBV30 and TRBJ2-3; 9 nucleotides agree with TRBD2. Losses at the gene ends were 3 bases for V and 7 bases for J; bases not matched to a gene: 5. The CDR3 runs to 13 residues. Per the germline V gene, CDR1 is GTSNPN and CDR2 is SVGIG (reference sequence). The CDR3, as DNA: TGTGCCTGGAGCGGGACTAGCTCCCATACGCAGTATTTT. Protein product: CAWSGTSSHTQYF.

The chain combines TRBV4-2 with TRBJ2-7; 10 bases match TRBD2. CDR1 is LGHNA and CDR2 is YNFKEQ in the germline V gene. CDR3 length equals 16 residues. V was pared by 0 bases and J by 5 bases, with 7 bases of the junction left unmatched. The CDR3, as DNA: TGTGCCAGCAGCCAAGAAGTAGCGGGAGGAGCGGACGAGCAGTACTTC. It translates to CASSQEVAGGADEQYF.

The chain has TRBV19 and TRBJ1-2; D possibly corresponds to TRBD1 (5 bases). The CDR3 contains 14 residues. V was trimmed by 6 bases and J by 0 bases, leaving 11 bases between them. Looked up from germline, CDR1 is LNHDA and CDR2 is SQIVND (reference sequence). The CDR3 DNA reads TGTGCCAGTAGAGACGGACAAACTAACTATGGCTACACCTTC. Encoded protein: CASRDGQTNYGYTF.

The chain employs TRBV25-1 and TRBJ1-4; D call uncertain. The germline gives CDR1 MGHDK, CDR2 SYGVNS. The CDR3 has 15 residues. V was pared by 3 bases and J by 4 bases, with 12 bases between. For the CDR3, the DNA is TGTGCCAGCAGTGATCGCGACCGACTTAATGAAAAACTGTTTTTT. Protein product: CASSDRDRLNEKLFF.

This chain uses TRBV7-8 with TRBJ1-1, with 7 nucleotides matching TRBD1. CDR3 size: 15 residues. Germline V gives CDR1 SGHVS, CDR2 FQNEAQ. J was trimmed by 6 bases and V by 4 bases; bases with no gene match: 11. CDR3: CASSSGEEGAAEAFF. CDR3 in DNA: TGTGCCAGCAGCTCAGGAGAGGAGGGGGCCGCTGAAGCTTTCTTT.

The gene calls are TRBV6-5 and TRBJ1-6; D may be TRBD1 (5 bases). This CDR3 contains 16 residues. CDR1 and CDR2 (germline): MNHEY, SVGAGI. V lost 0 bases and J 5 bases, leaving 11 bases between the germline ends. Here the CDR3 DNA reads TGTGCCAGCAGTTACTCGGGGCAGACAGATAATTCACCCCTCCACTTT. Translated: CASSYSGQTDNSPLHF.

The chain is built from TRBV29-1 and TRBJ1-1, with D perhaps matching TRBD1 (6 bases). The CDR3 extends over 12 amino acids. Germline lookup yields CDR1 SQVTM and CDR2 ANQGSEA. V shed 7 bases and J shed 5 bases, with 14 bases lying between them. In DNA, the CDR3 is TGCAGCGCCGGACAGAGTAGAACTGAAGCTTTCTTT. Amino acids: CSAGQSRTEAFF.

The V call is TRBV30, the J call TRBJ1-4, with 8 bases identical to TRBD1. This CDR3 spans 15 amino acids. The V gene's germline CDR1 is GTSNPN and CDR2 SVGIG (reference sequence). The J segment lost 1 base and the V segment lost 5 bases, leaving 6 bases of the junction unmatched. CDR3 protein: CAWCQGAQTNEKLFF. CDR3 bases: TGTGCCTGGTGCCAGGGGGCGCAAACTAATGAAAAACTGTTTTTT.

This chain links TRBV27 with TRBJ2-7; D unresolved. Trimming took off 5 bases at V and 5 bases at J, with 19 bases between the two ends. The CDR3 is 15 residues long. Germline lookup yields CDR1 MNHEY and CDR2 SMNVEV (reference sequence). The CDR3 region has the DNA TGTGCCAGCAGTCAACCTGGAACCTCCCGGGACGAGCAGTACTTC. The encoded protein is CASSQPGTSRDEQYF.

V is TRBV19 and J is TRBJ2-2, with TRBD2 matching 10 bases. The CDR3 consists of 16 residues. In germline, CDR1 is LNHDA, CDR2 SQIVND (reference sequence). Trimming at V came to 5 bases and at J to 4 bases, leaving 7 bases not matched to a gene. In nucleotides, the CDR3 is TGTGCCAGTAGTTTCCTAGCGGGAGTTTCCACCGGGGAGCTGTTTTTT. Translated: CASSFLAGVSTGELFF.

CDR3 sequence: CASSTTGDRSGYTF. CDR3 in DNA: TGTGCCAGCAGCACGACAGGGGATCGCTCTGGCTACACCTTC. The chain carries TRBV3-1 (or the pseudogene TRBV3-2) and TRBJ1-2, with TRBD1 matching over 8 bases. V was clipped by 5 bases and J by 7 bases; unmatched bases: 9. The CDR3 extends over 14 amino acids. Germline CDR1 and CDR2: LGHDT and YNNKEL (reference sequence).

The V and J genes are TRBV12-3 or TRBV12-4 and TRBJ1-1; D is undetermined. V was cut by 6 bases and J by 5 bases, with 10 bases left in between. The CDR3 is 12 amino acids. CDR3 amino acids: CASSLERTEAFF. CDR3 sequence (DNA): TGTGCCAGCAGCCTCGAGAGGACTGAAGCTTTCTTT.

This clone was observed a single time. V usage is TRBV11-2 and J usage is TRBJ2-7; no reliable D call. The V end was cut by 5 bases, the J end by 4 bases, with 18 bases between. CDR1 and CDR2 (germline): SGHAT, FQNNGV. This CDR3 comprises 15 residues. The CDR3 region is CASSQKPPHGYEQYF. Here the CDR3 DNA reads TGTGCCAGCAGCCAGAAGCCCCCTCACGGGTACGAGCAGTACTTC.

The V and J genes are TRBV5-4 and TRBJ1-2; TRBD1 aligns across 7 bases. Unmatched junction bases numbered 5, after V lost 4 bases and J lost 2 bases. This CDR3 has 14 amino acids. Germline assignment: CDR1 SGHNT and CDR2 YYREEE (reference sequence). CDR3 region: CASSPDRANYGYTF. Written as DNA, the CDR3 is TGTGCCAGCAGCCCCGACAGGGCCAACTATGGCTACACCTTC.

The rearrangement joins TRBV6-1 to TRBJ2-5; maybe TRBD1 (5 bases). The germline V and J ends were trimmed by 1 base and 5 bases, with 17 bases remaining between them. Looked up from germline, CDR1 is MNHNS and CDR2 is SASEGT. This CDR3 has 16 residues. For the CDR3, the DNA is TGTGCCAGCAGTGAAGTTTTTTGGGGCGATGGGGAGACCCAGTACTTC. Amino acids: CASSEVFWGDGETQYF.

The chain links TRBV30 to TRBJ1-3; D is possibly TRBD1 (6 bases). The V end was cut by 3 bases, the J end by 7 bases, with 16 bases between. The CDR3 spans 14 residues. Germline values: CDR1 GTSNPN, CDR2 SVGIG (reference sequence). The DNA for the CDR3 is TGTGCCTGGAGAGAACAGGGAAGCCCCAACACCATATATTTT. This gives the protein CAWREQGSPNTIYF.

The gene calls are TRBV7-2 and TRBJ2-4; 13 bases align to TRBD2. Germline-derived CDR1 and CDR2 are SGHTA and FQGNSA. The CDR3 is 15 amino acids. V lost 4 bases to trimming and J lost 9 bases; unmatched junction nucleotides: 6. The CDR3 nucleotides are TGTGCCAGCAGCTCGACTAGCGGGAGGTTGGGCATTCAGTACTTC. Encoded protein: CASSSTSGRLGIQYF. Filled out from reference TRBV7-2 and TRBJ2-4, the complete variable domain reads GAGVSQSPSNKVTEKGKDVELRCDPISGHTALYWYRQSLGQGLEFLIYFQGNSAPDKSGLPSDRFSAERTGGSVSTLTIQRTQQEDSAVYLCASSSTSGRLGIQYFGAGTRLSVL.

The rearrangement uses TRBV5-4 and TRBJ1-1; a weak D match, TRBD1 (5 bases). V dropped 4 bases and J dropped 0 bases, with 10 bases sitting between them. Germline V gene lookup returns CDR1 SGHNT and CDR2 YYREEE (reference sequence). The CDR3 runs 14 residues. CDR3 coding DNA: TGTGCCAGCAGCATCAGGGCCCTGAACACTGAAGCTTTCTTT. Amino acid sequence: CASSIRALNTEAFF.

V gene TRBV7-9 combines with J gene TRBJ2-3, with TRBD1 matching over 9 bases. Germline CDR1 is SEHNR and CDR2 is FQNEAQ (reference sequence). V lost 1 base, J lost 5 bases, and 1 base stayed unmatched. The CDR3 is 14 residues long. CDR3 amino acids: CASSLGDRVDTQYF. CDR3 DNA: TGTGCCAGCAGCTTAGGGGACAGGGTAGATACGCAGTATTTT.

The chain combines TRBV7-9 with TRBJ1-4, with 7 nucleotides matching TRBD1. The ends lost 3 bases at V and 3 bases at J; junction bases unmatched: 4. The length of the CDR3 is 15 residues. CDR1 and CDR2 (germline): SEHNR, FQNEAQ (reference sequence). CDR3 DNA: TGTGCCAGCAGCTTGCGACAGGGTGCTAATGAAAAACTGTTTTTT. The encoded protein is CASSLRQGANEKLFF.

The chain employs TRBV6-5 and TRBJ1-5; 9 nucleotides match TRBD1. CDR1 and CDR2 from the germline V gene are MNHEY and SVGAGI. This CDR3 has 16 amino acids. V shed 5 bases, J shed 4 bases, and the junction held 9 bases outside the gene matches. As DNA, the CDR3 is TGTGCCAGCAGTAACTGGGGACAGGGATCTAATCAGCCCCAGCATTTT. Protein product: CASSNWGQGSNQPQHF.

This clone occurred a few times. V and J are TRBV5-1 and TRBJ2-7; D possibly corresponds to TRBD1 (6 bases). Germline V gene lookup returns CDR1 SGHRS and CDR2 YFSETQ. This CDR3 is 13 amino acids long. The V and J ends lost 1 base and 5 bases respectively, with 10 bases between them. The CDR3 is CASSLQGLDEQYF. CDR3 DNA sequence: TGCGCCAGCAGCTTGCAGGGGCTCGACGAGCAGTACTTC.

The V and J genes are TRBV4-2 and TRBJ2-7; TRBD2 might be the D (5 bases). Germline CDR1 LGHNA, CDR2 YNFKEQ. The CDR3 spans 14 residues. Trimming removed 1 base at V and 3 bases at J, with 10 bases between. CDR3 residues: CASSQVYGIYEQYF. DNA of the CDR3: TGTGCCAGCAGCCAAGTATACGGGATCTACGAGCAGTACTTC.